Here is one T cell receptor beta chain with its context. Clones were read by immunoSEQ multiplex PCR, and TCRdb kept only the in-frame ones, dropping some. The sample has more than 90,000 clones; about 89% are singletons. Relapses following autologous stem cell transplantation were seen in all patients, with brentuximab vedotin exposure varying. The sample is drawn from a study of PD-1 blockade in classical Hodgkin lymphoma. Across the study: Nivolumab dosed at 3 mg/kg went to patients intravenously every 2 weeks.

CDR1 and CDR2 (germline): SGHTA, FQGNSA. This CDR3 is built from 14 residues. V lost 6 bases and J 0 bases, leaving 8 bases between the germline ends. The chain joins TRBV7-2 to TRBJ2-2; no clear D. The starting material was peripheral blood mononuclear cells (PBMCs), obtained before the second cycle of nivolumab. This receptor was identified in a human donor with classical Hodgkin lymphoma. CDR3 coding DNA: TGTGCCAGCAGTTCCCAGGCGAACACCGGGGAGCTGTTTTTT. It is translated as CASSSQANTGELFF. Looking up the rest from reference TRBV7-2 and TRBJ2-2 gives the full variable domain: GAGVSQSPSNKVTEKGKDVELRCDPISGHTALYWYRQSLGQGLEFLIYFQGNSAPDKSGLPSDRFSAERTGGSVSTLTIQRTQQEDSAVYLCASSSQANTGELFFGEGSRLTVL.